The 21 T cell receptor beta chains below come from one sample, sequenced in a study of Ad26.COV2.S vaccination and SARS-CoV-2 variants. Generated by immunoSEQ multiplex PCR, the TCRdb table keeps only in-frame clones and is missing some. Of more than 300,000 clones in the sample, 85% to 90% are singletons; the top ten hold roughly 4.8%. Treatment reported: 15 to 20 received Ad26.COV2.S at low or high dose, single or two shots; about 5 received placebo; per-sample allocation not given. On day 63 after the first injection, vaccine and placebo recipients gave samples. The sequencing used peripheral blood, collected in a trial of Ad26.COV2.S vaccine versus placebo. These receptors were collected from a person aged 18-60 years who received the Ad26.COV2.S COVID-19 vaccine or a placebo.

The chain recombines TRBV6-5 with TRBJ2-6; D unresolved. Germline CDR1 and CDR2: MNHEY and SVGAGI. The V end lost 5 bases, the J end lost 0 bases, and 5 bases lay between the germline ends. The CDR3 length is 14 residues. In nucleotides, the CDR3 is TGTGCCAGCAGTATATTCTCTGGGGCCAACGTCCTGACTTTC. This encodes CASSIFSGANVLTF.

This clone was counted only a few times. The J gene is TRBJ2-4, the V gene TRBV3-1 (or the pseudogene TRBV3-2); 13 bases agree with TRBD2. Germline V lookup: CDR1 LGHDT, CDR2 YNNKEL (reference sequence). V was clipped by 0 bases and J by 1 base; unmatched bases: 3. The CDR3 contains 18 residues. CDR3 DNA: TGTGCCAGCAGCCAAGATCGGGGACTAGCGGGGGCCAAAAACATTCAGTACTTC. Protein: CASSQDRGLAGAKNIQYF.

The chain recombines TRBV11-2 with TRBJ1-2; D not resolved. Trimming took 5 bases from V and 2 from J, leaving 15 bases between them. The V gene's germline CDR1 is SGHAT and CDR2 FQNNGV. The CDR3 covers 15 residues. The CDR3 region is CASSQARAANYGYTF. The CDR3 DNA reads as TGTGCCAGCAGCCAGGCTCGGGCAGCAAACTATGGCTACACCTTC.

This rearrangement joins TRBV2 to TRBJ2-1; TRBD2 matches 8 bases. V shed 7 bases, J shed 9 bases, and the junction held 8 bases outside the gene matches. The CDR3 extends over 13 amino acids. Germline-derived CDR1 and CDR2 are SNHLY and FYNNEI. The CDR3 region has the DNA TGTGCCAGCATGAGCGGGAGATCGGGTGAGCAGTTCTTC. Its protein product is CASMSGRSGEQFF.

The chain recombines TRBV5-6 with TRBJ2-1; possibly TRBD2 for D (7 bases). The V end was cut by 2 bases, the J end by 6 bases, with 15 bases between. The CDR3 is made up of 15 amino acids. Germline V gives CDR1 SGHDT, CDR2 YYEEEE. Here the CDR3 reads CASSFRGGLANEQFF. The DNA for the CDR3 is TGTGCCAGCAGCTTCAGGGGAGGGCTAGCCAATGAGCAGTTCTTC. Filled out from reference TRBV5-6 and TRBJ2-1, the complete variable domain reads DAGVTQSPTHLIKTRGQQVTLRCSPKSGHDTVSWYQQALGQGPQFIFQYYEEEERQRGNFPDRFSGHQFPNYSSELNVNALLLGDSALYLCASSFRGGLANEQFFGPGTRLTVL.

This chain joins TRBV4-1 and TRBJ2-1; D perhaps matches TRBD2 (5 bases). V was clipped by 1 base and J by 5 bases, with 9 bases between them. The CDR3 contains 14 residues. Germline V lookup: CDR1 MGHRA, CDR2 YSYEKL. CDR3 region: CASSQGGSDNEQFF. The CDR3 DNA reads as TGCGCCAGCAGCCAAGGTGGGAGCGACAATGAGCAGTTCTTC.

The chain combines TRBV11-2 with TRBJ2-7, with 7 bases fitting TRBD2. Germline V gene lookup returns CDR1 SGHAT and CDR2 FQNNGV. After removal of 4 bases from V and 5 bases from J, the junction contained 14 bases not matched to a gene. CDR3 length: 16 residues. CDR3 sequence: CASSSRPGREWNEQYF. The CDR3 nucleotides are TGTGCCAGCAGCTCCCGACCGGGGCGGGAGTGGAACGAGCAGTACTTC.

The chain is built from TRBV18 and TRBJ2-7; 10 bases fit TRBD2. With 6 bases clipped from V and 2 bases from J, the junction kept 4 bases outside the gene matches. The CDR3 is made up of 14 amino acids. Looked up from germline, CDR1 is KGHSH and CDR2 is LQKENI. CDR3 protein: CASSRTSGTYEQYF. DNA of the CDR3: TGTGCCAGCTCCCGGACTAGCGGCACCTACGAGCAGTACTTC.

The V gene is TRBV18, the J gene TRBJ2-1; the match to TRBD1 covers 8 bases. The CDR3 runs to 16 residues. V trimming: 3 bases; J trimming: 4 bases; junction bases outside the gene matches: 8. CDR1 and CDR2 from the germline V gene are KGHSH and LQKENI. CDR3 region: CASSPPGTGVYNEQFF. The DNA of the CDR3 is TGTGCCAGCTCACCCCCCGGGACAGGAGTATACAATGAGCAGTTCTTC. The complete variable domain, with remaining parts taken from reference TRBV18 and TRBJ2-1, reads NAGVMQNPRHLVRRRGQEARLRCSPMKGHSHVYWYRQLPEEGLKFMVYLQKENIIDESGMPKERFSAEFPKEGPSILRIQQVVRGDSAAYFCASSPPGTGVYNEQFFGPGTRLTVL.

The rearrangement joins TRBV7-2 to TRBJ2-7; 9 nucleotides align to TRBD2. V was clipped by 4 bases and J by 0 bases; unmatched bases: 4. Looked up from germline, CDR1 is SGHTA and CDR2 is FQGNSA. This CDR3 contains 15 residues. The CDR3 nucleotides read TGTGCCAGCAGCTCAGCGGGGGGTCCCTCCTACGAGCAGTACTTC. Translation: CASSSAGGPSYEQYF.

DNA for the CDR3: TGTGCCAGCAGCTTAGTGGGGCGGGGACTACTACAAGAGACCCAGTACTTC. It yields the protein CASSLVGRGLLQETQYF. The rearrangement uses TRBV11-2 and TRBJ2-5; TRBD2 aligns across 7 bases. The CDR3 length is 17 residues. CDR1 SGHAT and CDR2 FQNNGV come from the germline V gene. V lost 1 base to trimming and J lost 2 bases; unmatched junction nucleotides: 10. Looking up the rest from reference TRBV11-2 and TRBJ2-5 gives the full variable domain: EAGVAQSPRYKIIEKRQSVAFWCNPISGHATLYWYQQILGQGPKLLIQFQNNGVVDDSQLPKDRFSAERLKGVDSTLKIQPAKLEDSAVYLCASSLVGRGLLQETQYFGPGTRLLVL.

The chain links TRBV27 to TRBJ2-7; TRBD2 agrees at 8 bases. This CDR3 contains 14 residues. Per the germline V gene, CDR1 is MNHEY and CDR2 is SMNVEV (reference sequence). Trimming cost V 7 bases and J 1 base; bases outside gene matches: 6. The CDR3 here is CASKSGSESYEQYF. CDR3 DNA sequence: TGTGCCAGCAAAAGCGGGAGCGAATCCTACGAGCAGTACTTC.

This clone was counted once. The rearrangement uses TRBV30 and TRBJ2-3, with 7 bases identical to TRBD1. The CDR3 covers 14 residues. Germline CDR1 is GTSNPN and CDR2 is SVGIG (reference sequence). Losses at the gene ends were 6 bases for V and 4 bases for J; bases not matched to a gene: 10. The CDR3 DNA reads as TGTGCCTGTCCTCAAACAGGGGATCCAGATACGCAGTATTTT. Protein: CACPQTGDPDTQYF.

This clone was seen only a few times. This likely came from a read error, as a far larger clone is one base away. The rearrangement uses TRBV5-8 and TRBJ2-2; D possibly corresponds to TRBD1 (5 bases). The CDR3 consists of 14 residues. Trimming took 2 bases from V and 1 from J, leaving 6 bases between them. In germline, CDR1 is SGHTS, CDR2 YDEGEE. As DNA, the CDR3 is TGTGCCAGCAGCTTAGACAGGAACACCGGGGAGCTGTTTTTT. Residues: CASSLDRNTGELFF.

The J gene is TRBJ1-1, the V gene TRBV19; TRBD1 aligns across 10 bases. The CDR3 has 15 residues. Trimming removed 7 bases from V and 5 bases from J; junction bases left unmatched: 10. CDR1 is LNHDA and CDR2 is SQIVND in the germline V gene (reference sequence). The CDR3 is CASIGTGVGGTEAFF. The DNA of the CDR3 is TGTGCCAGTATTGGGACAGGGGTAGGAGGGACTGAAGCTTTCTTT.

The V call is TRBV9, the J call TRBJ2-2, with D possibly being TRBD2 (6 bases). V was trimmed by 1 base and J by 5 bases, leaving 9 bases between them. Germline V gene data show CDR1 as SGDLS and CDR2 as YYNGEE. The CDR3 is 14 residues long. Here the CDR3 DNA reads TGTGCCAGCAGCGTAACCGGGAGTACCGGGGAGCTGTTTTTT. Amino acid sequence: CASSVTGSTGELFF.

This chain links TRBV7-2 with TRBJ2-2; a possible D gene is TRBD1 (6 bases). Trimming shortened V by 1 base and J by 6 bases, and 9 bases separated the two germline ends. CDR1 and CDR2 (germline): SGHTA, FQGNSA. The CDR3 is 14 residues long. The CDR3 region is CASSLGGQAGELFF. The DNA for the CDR3 is TGTGCCAGCAGCTTAGGGGGGCAAGCCGGGGAGCTGTTTTTT. Drawing the rest from reference TRBV7-2 and TRBJ2-2, the complete variable domain is GAGVSQSPSNKVTEKGKDVELRCDPISGHTALYWYRQSLGQGLEFLIYFQGNSAPDKSGLPSDRFSAERTGGSVSTLTIQRTQQEDSAVYLCASSLGGQAGELFFGEGSRLTVL.

V gene TRBV15 combines with J gene TRBJ2-7; TRBD1 agrees at 9 bases. Germline V gene lookup returns CDR1 LNHNV and CDR2 YYDKDF (reference sequence). Trimming took 0 bases from V and 6 from J; bases not matched to a gene: 6. The CDR3 contains 15 residues. The CDR3 DNA follows: TGTGCCACCAGCAGAGATCTGGGACAGGGAACCGAGCAGTACTTC. Translated, it gives CATSRDLGQGTEQYF.

The J gene is TRBJ1-1, the V gene TRBV18; D is possibly TRBD1 (5 bases). The germline CDR1 and CDR2 sequences are KGHSH and LQKENI. The CDR3 length is 14 residues. Between the trimmed V and J ends, which lost 3 bases and 0 bases, there was a span of 8 bases. The CDR3 region is CASSPGHMNTEAFF. Here the CDR3 DNA reads TGTGCCAGCTCACCCGGACACATGAACACTGAAGCTTTCTTT.

The chain is built from TRBV2 and TRBJ2-1, with 14 bases identical to TRBD2. The CDR3 has 19 amino acids. Germline V gives CDR1 SNHLY, CDR2 FYNNEI. With V trimmed by 6 bases and J by 4 bases, 14 bases remained unmatched. CDR3: CASSEIGAGLAGAYNEQFF. The CDR3 bases are TGTGCCAGCAGCGAAATAGGCGCGGGACTAGCGGGAGCATACAATGAGCAGTTCTTC.

This chain connects TRBV28 to TRBJ2-3; D is unclear. Deletions cut 4 bases from V and 3 bases from J, with 2 bases between. CDR3 length: 11 amino acids. Germline CDR1 is MDHEN and CDR2 is SYDVKM. The CDR3 reads CASSSTDTQYF. CDR3 sequence (DNA): TGTGCCAGCAGTTCTACAGATACGCAGTATTTT.